The present T cell receptor beta chain was sequenced within a study of blood T cell repertoires in COVID-19. Turning to the study itself: Acute-phase and convalescent COVID-19 samples originated in the United States, Italy and Spain. Sources were T cells, B-cell-depleted T cells, or PBMCs; the material itself was cDNA or gDNA.

The CDR3 totals 16 residues. CDR1 and CDR2 from the germline V gene are SGHVS and FQNEAQ. V dropped 3 bases and J dropped 4 bases, with 18 bases sitting between them. As originally analysed: Estimates of nucleated cell counts were drawn from the amplification of reference gene primers. TCRdb keeps only in-frame clones here, not all; method: immunoSEQ multiplex PCR. V, J and clone size were drawn from that table, and D and trimming were deduced from the DNA. This table holds 100,000 to 150,000 clones, approximately 80% found once. There are a few counts of this clone. The sample consisted of peripheral blood. This chain joins TRBV7-8 and TRBJ1-1; D is ambiguous. This TCR came from a human donor in a cohort sampled during active COVID-19. This chain's CDR3 is CASSLRAGPIGTEAFF. The DNA of the CDR3 is TGTGCCAGCAGCTTGAGGGCCGGACCGATTGGCACTGAAGCTTTCTTT.